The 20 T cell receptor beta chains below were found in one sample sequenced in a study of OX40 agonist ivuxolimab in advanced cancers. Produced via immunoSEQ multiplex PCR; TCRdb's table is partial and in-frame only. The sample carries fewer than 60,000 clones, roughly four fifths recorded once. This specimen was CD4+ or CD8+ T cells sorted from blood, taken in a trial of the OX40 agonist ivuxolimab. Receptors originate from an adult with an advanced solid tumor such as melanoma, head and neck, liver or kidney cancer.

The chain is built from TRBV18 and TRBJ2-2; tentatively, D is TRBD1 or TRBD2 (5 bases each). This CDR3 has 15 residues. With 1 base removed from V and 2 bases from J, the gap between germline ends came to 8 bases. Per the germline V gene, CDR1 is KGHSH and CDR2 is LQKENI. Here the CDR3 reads CASSPRDVNTGELFF. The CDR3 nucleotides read TGTGCCAGCTCACCACGGGACGTTAACACCGGGGAGCTGTTTTTT.

CDR3 amino acids: CASSEGTQPNEKLFF. CDR3 bases: TGTGCCAGCAGTGAAGGGACTCAACCGAATGAAAAACTGTTTTTT. This chain joins TRBV6-1 and TRBJ1-4; D call uncertain. The CDR3 covers 15 residues. With 1 base removed from V and 5 bases from J, the gap between germline ends came to 11 bases. The germline CDR1 and CDR2 sequences are MNHNS and SASEGT.

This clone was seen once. The DNA of the CDR3 is TGTGCCAGTAGTAACTCGGGGTTAGAGACCCAGTACTTC. Its protein is CASSNSGLETQYF. The V and J genes are TRBV19 and TRBJ2-5; tentatively, D is TRBD2 (5 bases). Germline V gene lookup returns CDR1 LNHDA and CDR2 SQIVND (reference sequence). This CDR3 comprises 13 residues. The V and J ends lost 4 bases and 4 bases respectively, with 10 bases between them. The full variable domain, in which reference TRBV19 and TRBJ2-5 provide the parts outside the CDR3, is DGGITQSPKYLFRKEGQNVTLSCEQNLNHDAMYWYRQDPGQGLRLIYYSQIVNDFQKGDIAEGYSVSREKKESFPLTVTSAQKNPTAFYLCASSNSGLETQYFGPGTRLLVL.

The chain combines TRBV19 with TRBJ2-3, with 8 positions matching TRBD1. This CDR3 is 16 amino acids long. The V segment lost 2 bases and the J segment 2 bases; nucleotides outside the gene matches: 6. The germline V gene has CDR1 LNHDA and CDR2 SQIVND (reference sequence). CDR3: CASSINGQGLTDTQYF. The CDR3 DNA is TGTGCCAGTAGTATAAACGGACAGGGCCTCACAGATACGCAGTATTTT.

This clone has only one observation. CDR3 bases: TGTGCCAGCTCCCGGGCCCTACAGGGGCGTTCTAGTGGCTACACCTTC. Encoded protein: CASSRALQGRSSGYTF. The V and J genes are TRBV18 and TRBJ1-2; TRBD1 agrees at 7 bases. The V gene's germline CDR1 is KGHSH and CDR2 LQKENI. The J segment lost 7 bases and the V segment lost 6 bases, leaving 17 bases of the junction unmatched. CDR3 size: 16 residues.

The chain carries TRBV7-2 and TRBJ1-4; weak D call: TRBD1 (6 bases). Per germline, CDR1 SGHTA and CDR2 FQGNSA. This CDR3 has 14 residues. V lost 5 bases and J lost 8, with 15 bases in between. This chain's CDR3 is CASSQAQGTEKLFF. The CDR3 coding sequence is TGTGCCAGCAGCCAAGCTCAGGGGACCGAAAAACTGTTTTTT.

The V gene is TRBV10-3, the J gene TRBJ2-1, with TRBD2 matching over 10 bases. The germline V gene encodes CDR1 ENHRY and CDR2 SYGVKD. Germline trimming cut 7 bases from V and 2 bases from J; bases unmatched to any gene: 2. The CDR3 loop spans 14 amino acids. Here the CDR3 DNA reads TGTGCCATCACTAGCGGGGGTACCTACAATGAGCAGTTCTTC. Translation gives CAITSGGTYNEQFF.

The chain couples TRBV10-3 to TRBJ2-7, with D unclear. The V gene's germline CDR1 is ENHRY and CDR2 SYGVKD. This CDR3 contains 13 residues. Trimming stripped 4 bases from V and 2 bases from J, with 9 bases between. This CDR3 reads CAISATGTYEQYF. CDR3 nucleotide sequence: TGTGCCATCAGTGCAACCGGAACCTACGAGCAGTACTTC.

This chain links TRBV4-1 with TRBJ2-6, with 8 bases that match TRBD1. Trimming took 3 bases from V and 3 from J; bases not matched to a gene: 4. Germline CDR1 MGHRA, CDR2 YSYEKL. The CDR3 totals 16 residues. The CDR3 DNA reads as TGCGCCAGCAGCCATTCCAGGGGGCTTGGGGCCAACGTCCTGACTTTC. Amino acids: CASSHSRGLGANVLTF.

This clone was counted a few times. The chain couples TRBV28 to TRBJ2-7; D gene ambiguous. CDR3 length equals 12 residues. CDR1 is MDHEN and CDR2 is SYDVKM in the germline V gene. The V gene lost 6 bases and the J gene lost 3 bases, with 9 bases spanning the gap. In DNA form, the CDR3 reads TGTGCCAGCAGCCCACACCTCTACGAGCAGTACTTC. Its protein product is CASSPHLYEQYF.

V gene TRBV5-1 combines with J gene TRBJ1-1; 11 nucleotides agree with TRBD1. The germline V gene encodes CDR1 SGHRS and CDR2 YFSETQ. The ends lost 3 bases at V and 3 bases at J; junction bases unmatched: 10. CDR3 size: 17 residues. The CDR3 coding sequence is TGCGCCAGCAGCTCCGGGACAGGGGGGGCAAGGCACACTGAAGCTTTCTTT. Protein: CASSSGTGGARHTEAFF.

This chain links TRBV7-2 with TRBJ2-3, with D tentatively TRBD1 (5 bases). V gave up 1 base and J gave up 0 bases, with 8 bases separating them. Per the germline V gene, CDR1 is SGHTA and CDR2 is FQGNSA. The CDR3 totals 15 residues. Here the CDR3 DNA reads TGTGCCAGCAGCTTAGGCCAGGGTAGCACAGATACGCAGTATTTT. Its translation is CASSLGQGSTDTQYF.

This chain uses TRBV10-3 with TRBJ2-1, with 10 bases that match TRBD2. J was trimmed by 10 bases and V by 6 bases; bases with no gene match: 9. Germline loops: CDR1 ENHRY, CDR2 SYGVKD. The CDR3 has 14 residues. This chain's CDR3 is CAIRDGTSVGEQFF. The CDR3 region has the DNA TGTGCCATCAGAGATGGGACTAGCGTAGGAGAGCAGTTCTTC.

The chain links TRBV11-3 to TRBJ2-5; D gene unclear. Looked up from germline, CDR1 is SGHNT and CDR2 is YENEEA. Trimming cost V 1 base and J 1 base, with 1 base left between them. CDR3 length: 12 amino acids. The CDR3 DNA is TGTGCCAGCAGCTTAGTCCAAGAGACCCAGTACTTC. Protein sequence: CASSLVQETQYF.

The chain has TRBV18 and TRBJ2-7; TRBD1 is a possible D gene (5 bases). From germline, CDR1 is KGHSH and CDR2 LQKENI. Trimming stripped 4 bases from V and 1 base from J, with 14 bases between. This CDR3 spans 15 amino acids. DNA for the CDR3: TGTGCCAGCTCACTCGAAGGGGTGGCTTCCTACGAGCAGTACTTC. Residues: CASSLEGVASYEQYF.

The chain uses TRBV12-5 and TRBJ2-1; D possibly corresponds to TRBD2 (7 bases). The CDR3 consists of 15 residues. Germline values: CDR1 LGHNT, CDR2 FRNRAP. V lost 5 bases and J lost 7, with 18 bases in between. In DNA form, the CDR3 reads TGTGCTAGTGGTGCGGAGGGGGGGGCTCTTAATGAGCAGTTCTTC. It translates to CASGAEGGALNEQFF. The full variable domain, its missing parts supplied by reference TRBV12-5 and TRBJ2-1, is DARVTQTPRHKVTEMGQEVTMRCQPILGHNTVFWYRQTMMQGLELLAYFRNRAPLDDSGMPKDRFSAEMPDATLATLKIQPSEPRDSAVYFCASGAEGGALNEQFFGPGTRLTVL.

CDR3 in DNA: TGCGCCAGCAGTCCAACGGACAGCGCAGGCGGAAACACCATATATTTT. The encoded protein is CASSPTDSAGGNTIYF. The gene calls are TRBV23-1 and TRBJ1-3, with a weak D call TRBD1 (6 bases). TRBV23-1 is known as an ORF, though its function is uncertain. The CDR3 has 16 residues. Trimming left V 4 bases short and J 4 bases short, with 17 bases between.

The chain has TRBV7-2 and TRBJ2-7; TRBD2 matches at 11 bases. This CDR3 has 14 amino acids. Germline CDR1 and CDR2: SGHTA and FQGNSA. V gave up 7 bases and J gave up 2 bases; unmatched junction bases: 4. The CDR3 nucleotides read TGTGCCAGCATGCTAGCGGGGGGAGCCTACGAGCAGTACTTC. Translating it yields CASMLAGGAYEQYF.

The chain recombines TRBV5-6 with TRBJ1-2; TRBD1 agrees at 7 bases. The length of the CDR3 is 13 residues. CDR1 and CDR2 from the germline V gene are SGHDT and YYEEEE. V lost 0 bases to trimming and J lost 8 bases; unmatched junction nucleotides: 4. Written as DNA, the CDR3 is TGTGCCAGCAGCTTGGCGACAGGGCGCGGCTACACCTTC. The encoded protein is CASSLATGRGYTF.

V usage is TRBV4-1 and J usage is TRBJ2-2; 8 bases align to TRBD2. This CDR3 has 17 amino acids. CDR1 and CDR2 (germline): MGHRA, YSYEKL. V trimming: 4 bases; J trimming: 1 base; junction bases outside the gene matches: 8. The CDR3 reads CASSPRSGGLNTGELFF. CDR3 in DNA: TGCGCCAGCAGCCCGCGGAGCGGGGGATTGAACACCGGGGAGCTGTTTTTT.